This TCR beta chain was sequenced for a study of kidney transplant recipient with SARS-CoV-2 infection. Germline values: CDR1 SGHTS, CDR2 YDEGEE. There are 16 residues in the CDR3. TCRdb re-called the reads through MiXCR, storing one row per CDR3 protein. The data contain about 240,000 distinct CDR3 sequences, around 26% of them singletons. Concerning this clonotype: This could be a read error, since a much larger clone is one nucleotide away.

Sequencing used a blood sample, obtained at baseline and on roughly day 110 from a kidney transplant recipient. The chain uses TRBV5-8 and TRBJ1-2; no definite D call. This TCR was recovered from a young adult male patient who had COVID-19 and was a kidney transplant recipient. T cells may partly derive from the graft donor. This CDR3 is CASRLFHLRKTYGYTF. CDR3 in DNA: TGTGCCAGCCGCTTATTTCATCTACGAAAGACCTATGGCTACACCTTC.